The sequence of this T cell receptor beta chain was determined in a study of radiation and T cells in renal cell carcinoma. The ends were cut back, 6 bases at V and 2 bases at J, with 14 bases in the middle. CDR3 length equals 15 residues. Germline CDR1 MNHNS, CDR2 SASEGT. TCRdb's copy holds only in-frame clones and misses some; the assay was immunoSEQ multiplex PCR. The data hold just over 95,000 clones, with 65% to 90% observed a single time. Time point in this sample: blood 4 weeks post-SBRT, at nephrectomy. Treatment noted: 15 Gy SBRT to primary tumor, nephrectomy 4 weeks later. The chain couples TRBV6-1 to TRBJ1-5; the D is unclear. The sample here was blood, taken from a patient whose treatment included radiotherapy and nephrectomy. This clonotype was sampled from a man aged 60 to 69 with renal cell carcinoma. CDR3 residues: CASRLIPSGNQPQHF. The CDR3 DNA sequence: TGTGCCAGCAGACTAATTCCAAGCGGCAATCAGCCCCAGCATTTT.